A selection of T cell receptor beta chains follows, all from one sample in a study of cytotoxic CD8 clonotypes in ibrutinib-treated CLL. This table comes from immunoSEQ multiplex PCR, and its TCRdb copy is limited to in-frame clones, with some not included. This table has approximately 170,000 clones, roughly 84% appearing once. Sample: PBMCs, taken at disease progression, from a patient treated with ibrutinib. All receptors come from a human donor with chronic lymphocytic leukemia. CDR3s leave out the opening cysteine and the closing phenylalanine or tryptophan. A clone size is listed for some rows: how often the clone was seen (once, few, many), or a class if it is expanded.

clone size	V gene	J gene	CDR3 protein
.	TRBV6-1	TRBJ1-5	ASGGGANQPQH
.	TRBV2	TRBJ2-7	ASSPDTYEQY
.	TRBV4-1	TRBJ2-3	ASSQEGSGPRLDTQY
.	TRBV5-1	TRBJ1-1	ASSLTGGTSGAF
.	TRBV19	TRBJ2-7	ASSGRVTRSYEQY
.	TRBV4-1	TRBJ2-5	ASSQDSRQGAWKTQY
.	TRBV28	TRBJ2-7	ASSSTGEEGPYPVVY
.	TRBV19	TRBJ2-1	ASSPKGLGWASNEQF
few	TRBV7-8	TRBJ2-6	ASSLGRAGNLLGANVLT
.	TRBV29-1	TRBJ2-7	SVEGTGGGEQY
once	TRBV30	TRBJ2-7	AWSVRGTGFYEQY
.	TRBV6-1	TRBJ2-6	ASSETSSGANVLT
.	TRBV6-5	TRBJ2-1	ASSYSGNSYNEQF
.	TRBV27	TRBJ1-1	ASTSNTEAF
once	TRBV30	TRBJ2-3	AWSGTRPTDTQY
few	TRBV25-1	TRBJ1-1	ASGNLGAF
.	TRBV30	TRBJ2-5	AWPTVSMNKAGKETQY
.	TRBV5-4	TRBJ1-2	ASSLVGRTEYGYT
.	TRBV7-9	TRBJ2-1	ASSSPDRYNEQF
.	TRBV4-1	TRBJ2-2	ASSLQTPTNTGELF
.	TRBV30	TRBJ2-7	AWSIQGNEQY
.	TRBV4-2	TRBJ2-7	ASSQVAGGYYEQY
.	TRBV19	TRBJ1-1	ASSPPGSMNTEAF
few	TRBV6-5	TRBJ1-1	ASSIGGLNTEAF
.	TRBV2	TRBJ2-7	ASPVPETSSPPGAEQY
.	TRBV5-8	TRBJ2-3	ASSWVLAGGGSTDTQY
.	TRBV19	TRBJ1-5	ASSIPAQSYSNQPQH
once	TRBV10-1	TRBJ2-4	ASSGSDSIAKNIQY
.	TRBV30	TRBJ2-1	AWSVGSGYNEQF
.	TRBV7-3	TRBJ2-5	ASSLRAQGGEETQY
.	TRBV6-1	TRBJ1-4	ASKLPRGNNEKLF
.	TRBV6-1	TRBJ1-3	ASSEFSERSGNTIY
.	TRBV6-5	TRBJ2-7	ASSLTGGPYEQY
.	TRBV5-5	TRBJ2-1	ASSLEAQGGYNEQF
.	TRBV5-1	TRBJ1-5	ASSLQDFGGLPQH
.	TRBV19	TRBJ1-2	ASRDGPAGPYGYT
.	TRBV9	TRBJ2-2	ASSAGPTGELF
.	TRBV27	TRBJ1-5	ASSLRIQDSNQPQH
.	TRBV27	TRBJ1-3	ASSQSWGGVPSGNTIY
.	TRBV14	TRBJ1-2	ASSQVRESGYT
.	TRBV28	TRBJ2-2	ASSLGPGGNTGELF
once	TRBV27	TRBJ2-7	ASSPGTGVYEQY
few	TRBV15	TRBJ2-3	ATSSRSRPPGGISDTQY
.	TRBV19	TRBJ1-1	ASTQGGTF
.	TRBV2	TRBJ2-1	ASRDPRGGYHEQF
.	TRBV5-4	TRBJ2-3	ASSPGSGSSADTQY
.	TRBV7-3	TRBJ1-4	ASSFQTGKRDEKLF
.	TRBV10-3	TRBJ2-1	AISERTSVSYNEQF
.	TRBV7-9	TRBJ2-2	ASSLARQGSRTGELF
.	TRBV4-1	TRBJ2-3	ASSLLGRGGTSTDTQY
.	TRBV5-1	TRBJ1-2	ASSLEFANYGYT
.	TRBV29-1	TRBJ2-1	SVEGRTYNEQF